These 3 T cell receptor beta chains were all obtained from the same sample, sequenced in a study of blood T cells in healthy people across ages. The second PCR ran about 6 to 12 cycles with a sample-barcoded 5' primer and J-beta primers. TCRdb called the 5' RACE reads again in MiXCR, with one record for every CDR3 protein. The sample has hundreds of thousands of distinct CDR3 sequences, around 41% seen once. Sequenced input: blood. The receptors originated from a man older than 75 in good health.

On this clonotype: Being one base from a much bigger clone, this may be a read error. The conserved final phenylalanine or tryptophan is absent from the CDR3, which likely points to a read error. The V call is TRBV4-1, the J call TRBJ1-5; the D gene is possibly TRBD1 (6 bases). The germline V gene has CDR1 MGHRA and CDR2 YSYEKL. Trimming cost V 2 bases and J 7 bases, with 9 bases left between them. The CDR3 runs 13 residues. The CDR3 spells CASSQQGNQPQHS. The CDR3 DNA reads TGCGCCAGCAGCCAACAGGGGAACCAGCCCCAGCATTCT.

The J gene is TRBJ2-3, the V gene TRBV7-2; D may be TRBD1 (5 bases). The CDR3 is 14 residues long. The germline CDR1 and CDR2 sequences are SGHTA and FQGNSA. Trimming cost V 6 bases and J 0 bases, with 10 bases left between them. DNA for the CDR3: TGTGCCAGCAGTCGTCGACAGAGCACAGATACGCAGTATTTT. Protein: CASSRRQSTDTQYF.

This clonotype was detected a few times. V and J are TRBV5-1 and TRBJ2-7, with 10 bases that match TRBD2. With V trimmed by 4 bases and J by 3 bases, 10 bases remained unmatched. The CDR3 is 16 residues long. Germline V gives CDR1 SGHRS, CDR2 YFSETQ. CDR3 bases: TGCGCCAGCAGCCCGCGACTACTAGCGGGAAACTACGAGCAGTACTTC. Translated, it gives CASSPRLLAGNYEQYF.